This TCR beta chain originates from a study of shared clonotypes between healthy human individuals. The trim removed 5 bases at V and 5 bases at J, leaving 12 bases unmatched. The CDR3 has 18 residues. Looked up from germline, CDR1 is LNHDA and CDR2 is SQIVND (reference sequence). Produced via immunoSEQ multiplex PCR; TCRdb's table is partial and in-frame only. The sample has around 700,000 clones, 72% seen once. What was sequenced was memory CD4+ T cells sorted from blood. Stated subset: CD45RA-negative fraction. The TCR comes from a woman aged 25 to 39 in good health. The chain carries TRBV19 and TRBJ2-7; 16 positions agree with TRBD2. The CDR3 DNA sequence: TGTGCCAGTAGTCGTGGGACTAGCGGGAGGGCCACTGGCCACGAGCAGTACTTC. Protein: CASSRGTSGRATGHEQYF. Full variable domain (remainder filled in from reference TRBV19 and TRBJ2-7): DGGITQSPKYLFRKEGQNVTLSCEQNLNHDAMYWYRQDPGQGLRLIYYSQIVNDFQKGDIAEGYSVSREKKESFPLTVTSAQKNPTAFYLCASSRGTSGRATGHEQYFGPGTRLTVT.